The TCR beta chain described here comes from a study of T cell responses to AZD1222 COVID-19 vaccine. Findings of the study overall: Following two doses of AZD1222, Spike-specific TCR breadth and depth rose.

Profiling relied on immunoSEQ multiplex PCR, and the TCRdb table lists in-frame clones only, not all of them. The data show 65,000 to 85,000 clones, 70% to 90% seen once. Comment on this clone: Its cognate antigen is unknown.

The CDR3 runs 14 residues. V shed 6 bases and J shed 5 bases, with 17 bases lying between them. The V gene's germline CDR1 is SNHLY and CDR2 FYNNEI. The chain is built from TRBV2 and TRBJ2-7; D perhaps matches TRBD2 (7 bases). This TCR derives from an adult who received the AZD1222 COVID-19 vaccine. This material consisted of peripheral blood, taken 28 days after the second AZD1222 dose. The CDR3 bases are TGTGCCAGCAGGCGGGGGCCGGCCATAGACGAGCAGTACTTC. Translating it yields CASRRGPAIDEQYF. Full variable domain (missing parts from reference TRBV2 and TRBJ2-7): EPEVTQTPSHQVTQMGQEVILRCVPISNHLYFYWYRQILGQKVEFLVSFYNNEISEKSEIFDDQFSVERPDGSNFTLKIRSTKLEDSAMYFCASRRGPAIDEQYFGPGTRLTVT.